This T cell receptor beta chain derives from a study of T cells in Graves' hyperthyroidism and ophthalmopathy. RNA transcripts were the template for amplifying TCR beta CDR3 regions. First-round RT-PCR of the TCR CDR3 relied on the HTBI primer set. TCRdb reprocessed the multiplex PCR reads via MiXCR and lists one record per CDR3 protein. Of about 510,000 distinct CDR3 sequences in the sample, around 15% are singletons; the top ten hold more than 11%. This clonotype was seen ten or more times. The sequenced sample was blood. The clonotype originates from a woman in her thirties or forties with Graves' hyperthyroidism.

The CDR3 region has the DNA TGCAGTGCACCTCAAGAGGGGTCGGGCGTTAATCAGCCCCAGCATTTT. Translation gives CSAPQEGSGVNQPQHF. V is TRBV20-1 and J is TRBJ1-5; a weak D match, TRBD1 (5 bases). CDR1 is DFQATT, CDR2 SNEGSKA, per germline (reference sequence). The CDR3 covers 16 residues. V was shortened by 6 bases and J by 4 bases, with 22 bases between the two germline ends.